This T cell receptor (beta chain) was identified during a study of blood T cell repertoires in COVID-19. TCRdb's copy holds only in-frame clones and misses some; the assay was immunoSEQ multiplex PCR. The sample lists 71,000 or so clones, about 80% occurring once. This clonotype originated in a man in his 70s with acute or convalescent COVID-19. The sample comprised peripheral blood.

CDR3: CASSDQRTGGNGYTF. As DNA, the CDR3 is TGTGCCAGCAGTGACCAAAGGACAGGGGGCAATGGCTACACCTTC. The chain has TRBV6-1 and TRBJ1-2; 11 nucleotides match TRBD1. Losses at the gene ends were 3 bases for V and 6 bases for J; bases not matched to a gene: 6. Germline values: CDR1 MNHNS, CDR2 SASEGT. There are 15 residues in the CDR3.